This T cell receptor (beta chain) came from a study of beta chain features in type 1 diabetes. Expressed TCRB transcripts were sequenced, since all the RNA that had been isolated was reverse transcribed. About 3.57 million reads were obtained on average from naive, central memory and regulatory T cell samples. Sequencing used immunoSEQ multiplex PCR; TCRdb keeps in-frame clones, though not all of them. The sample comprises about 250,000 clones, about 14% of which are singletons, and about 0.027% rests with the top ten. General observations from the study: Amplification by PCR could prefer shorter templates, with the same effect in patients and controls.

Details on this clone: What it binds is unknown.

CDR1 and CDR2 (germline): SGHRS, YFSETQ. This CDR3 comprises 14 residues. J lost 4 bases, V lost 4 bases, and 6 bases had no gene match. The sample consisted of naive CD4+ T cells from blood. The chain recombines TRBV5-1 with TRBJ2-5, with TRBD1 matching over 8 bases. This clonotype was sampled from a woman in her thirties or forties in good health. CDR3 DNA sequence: TGCGCCAGCAGCCCGACAGGGGTCGGAGAGACCCAGTACTTC. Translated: CASSPTGVGETQYF.